The present T cell receptor beta chain was sequenced within a study of early T cells in non-severe SARS-CoV-2 infection. Study conclusions and caveats: VDJdb matching skewed toward anti-spike CD8 responses, missing private and CD4 specificities.

This CDR3 is 15 amino acids long. CDR1 is LGHDT and CDR2 is YNNKEL in the germline V gene (reference sequence). V was trimmed by 0 bases and J by 1 base, leaving 9 bases between them. Individual cDNA molecules were tagged with unique molecular identifiers, the study reported. TCRdb reprocessed the 5' RACE reads with MiXCR, giving one entry per CDR3 protein. The sample contains roughly 46,000 distinct CDR3 sequences, roughly 5% of which appear only once. This clonotype was seen a handful of times. Its cognate antigen is unknown. The sequenced sample was whole blood, obtained at baseline. The receptor was derived from an adult who was a healthcare worker with PCR-confirmed SARS-CoV-2 infection or an uninfected control (not recorded which). The V call is TRBV3-1, the J call TRBJ1-1; D uncertain. CDR3 bases: TGTGCCAGCAGCCAAGACGCGGGAACGAACACTGAAGCTTTCTTT. This codes for CASSQDAGTNTEAFF. Filled out from reference TRBV3-1 and TRBJ1-1, the complete variable domain reads DTAVSQTPKYLVTQMGNDKSIKCEQNLGHDTMYWYKQDSKKFLKIMFSYNNKELIINETVPNRFSPKSPDKAHLNLHINSLELGDSAVYFCASSQDAGTNTEAFFGQGTRLTVV.